The 28 T cell receptor beta chains below were found in one sample sequenced in a study of PD-L1 blockade in urothelial cancer. Assay: immunoSEQ multiplex PCR; the TCRdb copy retains only in-frame clones and omits some. There are about 95,000 clones in the sample; around 86% occur only once, and roughly 2% lies in the top ten. The time point was: pretreatment peripheral blood. The source was PBMCs, collected around atezolizumab (anti-PD-L1) treatment. The receptors were gathered from a man in his 60s with urothelial cancer.

The chain links TRBV7-2 to TRBJ2-5, with unresolved D. The CDR3 is made up of 15 amino acids. V gave up 6 bases and J gave up 6 bases, with 20 bases separating them. CDR1 and CDR2 (germline): SGHTA, FQGNSA. Written as DNA, the CDR3 is TGTGCCAGCAGGGAAGTGGGCCTCGCCATCCAGACCCAGTACTTC. Protein: CASREVGLAIQTQYF.

This chain uses TRBV12-5 with TRBJ1-6; D perhaps matches TRBD1 (5 bases). The CDR3 loop spans 16 amino acids. Trimming took off 10 bases at V and 0 bases at J, with 16 bases between the two ends. Germline values: CDR1 LGHNT, CDR2 FRNRAP. The DNA of the CDR3 is TGTGCTACCCAAGCAGGGTCCAGCTCCTATAATTCACCCCTCCACTTT. It is translated as CATQAGSSSYNSPLHF.

This clone is a singleton in its sample. This chain connects TRBV6-6 to TRBJ1-1; 7 bases match TRBD1. Germline-derived CDR1 and CDR2 are MNHNY and SVGAGI (reference sequence). After removal of 5 bases from V and 6 bases from J, the junction contained 6 bases not matched to a gene. There are 13 residues in the CDR3. The CDR3 bases are TGTGCCAGCAGTAAGACAGGGAGGCCTGAAGCTTTCTTT. This sequence encodes CASSKTGRPEAFF.

This chain connects TRBV7-2 to TRBJ2-7, with D possibly TRBD1 on 5 matching bases. The CDR3 spans 14 residues. V lost 1 base and J lost 4, with 11 bases in between. Looked up from germline, CDR1 is SGHTA and CDR2 is FQGNSA. Here the CDR3 DNA reads TGTGCCAGCAGCTTAGTACAGGCGGCTTACGAGCAGTACTTC. Translating gives CASSLVQAAYEQYF.

The chain uses TRBV7-9 and TRBJ2-1; TRBD1 might be the D (5 bases). The CDR3 sequence is 15 residues long. The V end was cut by 6 bases, the J end by 6 bases, with 18 bases between. Germline V lookup: CDR1 SEHNR, CDR2 FQNEAQ (reference sequence). This CDR3 reads CASRSGIPVGNEQFF. The DNA of the CDR3 is TGTGCCAGCAGATCAGGGATCCCGGTAGGCAATGAGCAGTTCTTC.

The rearrangement joins TRBV9 to TRBJ1-1, with TRBD1 matching 12 bases. Germline trimming cut 0 bases from V and 3 bases from J; bases unmatched to any gene: 0. Germline V gene lookup returns CDR1 SGDLS and CDR2 YYNGEE. CDR3 length: 15 residues. Here the CDR3 DNA reads TGTGCCAGCAGCGTAGGGGACAGGGGGCACACTGAAGCTTTCTTT. Translation gives CASSVGDRGHTEAFF.

This chain links TRBV9 with TRBJ2-3; 10 positions agree with TRBD2. The CDR3 sequence is 16 residues long. Germline loops: CDR1 SGDLS, CDR2 YYNGEE. V lost 2 bases to trimming and J lost 2 bases; unmatched junction nucleotides: 5. The CDR3 reads CASSVSGGHDTDTQYF. As DNA, the CDR3 is TGTGCCAGCAGCGTTAGCGGGGGGCACGACACAGATACGCAGTATTTT.

The V gene is TRBV4-1, the J gene TRBJ2-7; 8 nucleotides line up with TRBD1. V was pared by 4 bases and J by 3 bases, with 5 bases of the junction left unmatched. Looked up from germline, CDR1 is MGHRA and CDR2 is YSYEKL. This CDR3 contains 14 residues. The CDR3 DNA follows: TGCGCCAGCAGCCCGGGACAGGAAATCTACGAGCAGTACTTC. This translates into CASSPGQEIYEQYF.

The V and J genes are TRBV2 and TRBJ2-1; 13 positions agree with TRBD2. The CDR3 covers 15 residues. Germline lookup yields CDR1 SNHLY and CDR2 FYNNEI. V dropped 3 bases and J dropped 13; count of bases not matched to a gene: 9. This CDR3 is CASSDRTSGGDAQFF. Here the CDR3 DNA reads TGTGCCAGCAGTGATAGGACTAGCGGGGGAGATGCCCAGTTCTTC.

The chain couples TRBV4-3 to TRBJ1-4; the D gene is possibly TRBD1 (6 bases). Germline V gene data show CDR1 as LGHNA and CDR2 as YSLEER. This CDR3 is 15 amino acids long. V shed 4 bases and J shed 3 bases, with 12 bases lying between them. The CDR3 DNA sequence: TGCGCCAGCAGCCGTGGCAGGGGCTCTAATGAAAAACTGTTTTTT. Its translation: CASSRGRGSNEKLFF.

V is TRBV2 and J is TRBJ2-3, with D possibly being TRBD1 (6 bases). The CDR3 has 15 amino acids. V was trimmed by 4 bases and J by 4 bases, leaving 15 bases between them. The germline V gene has CDR1 SNHLY and CDR2 FYNNEI. CDR3 amino acids: CASSGGGPRADTQYF. The CDR3 DNA follows: TGTGCCAGCAGTGGAGGGGGACCCAGGGCAGATACGCAGTATTTT.

V and J are TRBV4-1 and TRBJ2-5, with D possibly matching TRBD1 (6 bases). Trimming removed 0 bases at V and 5 bases at J, with 16 bases between. CDR3 length: 16 amino acids. Germline CDR1 MGHRA, CDR2 YSYEKL. Written as DNA, the CDR3 is TGCGCCAGCAGCCAAGATCGGCCACAGGGCGGGGAGACCCAGTACTTC. This translates into CASSQDRPQGGETQYF.

As for this clone: Compared with germline, one end of the junction differs, possibly owing to a read error. The chain uses TRBV7-6 and TRBJ2-1; 9 bases align to TRBD2. CDR1 is SGHVS, CDR2 FNYEAQ, per germline. This CDR3 comprises 13 residues. The CDR3 sequence: CASSQPSAGGPVF. The CDR3 DNA follows: TGTGCCAGCAGCCAACCCTCTGCGGGGGGGCCGGTCTTC.

The rearrangement links TRBV5-5 to TRBJ2-3, with D possibly being TRBD1 (6 bases). This CDR3 has 13 residues. V lost 0 bases, J lost 6 bases, and 8 bases lay in between. CDR1 is SGHKS and CDR2 is YYEKEE in the germline V gene (reference sequence). The CDR3 nucleotides are TGTGCCAGCAGCTTGGACAGGGTGGATACGCAGTATTTT. This sequence encodes CASSLDRVDTQYF.

The genes are TRBV2 and TRBJ2-5; 13 nucleotides agree with TRBD2. This CDR3 is built from 15 residues. The V gene end was trimmed by 2 bases and the J gene end by 4 bases; junction bases not matched to a gene: 1. CDR1 is SNHLY and CDR2 is FYNNEI in the germline V gene. CDR3 sequence reads: CASSERTSGGETQYF. The CDR3 DNA reads as TGTGCCAGCAGTGAAAGGACTAGCGGGGGAGAGACCCAGTACTTC.

The CDR3 coding sequence is TGTGCCAGCAGTTCTACTAGCGGGGTCTACGAGCAGTACTTC. It is translated as CASSSTSGVYEQYF. The V call is TRBV28, the J call TRBJ2-7; TRBD2 aligns across 10 bases. The junction had 3 bases not matched to a gene; V was cut back by 4 bases and J by 3 bases. Germline-derived CDR1 and CDR2 are MDHEN and SYDVKM. This CDR3 comprises 14 residues. Looking up the rest from reference TRBV28 and TRBJ2-7 gives the full variable domain: DVKVTQSSRYLVKRTGEKVFLECVQDMDHENMFWYRQDPGLGLRLIYFSYDVKMKEKGDIPEGYSVSREKKERFSLILESASTNQTSMYLCASSSTSGVYEQYFGPGTRLTVT.

V is TRBV5-1 and J is TRBJ2-2, with D uncertain. V was cut by 1 base and J by 4 bases, with 8 bases left in between. The CDR3 extends over 14 amino acids. Per germline, CDR1 SGHRS and CDR2 YFSETQ. The CDR3 nucleotides are TGCGCCAGCAGCTTGTTCCAAGCCACCGGGGAGCTGTTTTTT. Amino acid sequence: CASSLFQATGELFF.

This clone has more than one count but fewer than ten. The CDR3 region has the DNA TGTGCCACCCTTCCGGAGGGGGGGAACATTCAGTACTTC. Translation gives CATLPEGGNIQYF. The V gene is TRBV28, the J gene TRBJ2-4, with D maybe TRBD2 (7 bases). Trimming removed 10 bases at V and 7 bases at J, with 17 bases between. The CDR3 totals 13 residues. Germline loops: CDR1 MDHEN, CDR2 SYDVKM. Based on the CDR3 plus reference TRBV28 and TRBJ2-4, the full variable domain is DVKVTQSSRYLVKRTGEKVFLECVQDMDHENMFWYRQDPGLGLRLIYFSYDVKMKEKGDIPEGYSVSREKKERFSLILESASTNQTSMYLCATLPEGGNIQYFGAGTRLSVL.

V and J are TRBV7-2 and TRBJ1-2; D possibly corresponds to TRBD1 (5 bases). This CDR3 contains 15 residues. CDR1 and CDR2 from the germline V gene are SGHTA and FQGNSA. Trimming removed 1 base at V and 3 bases at J, with 12 bases between. Written as DNA, the CDR3 is TGTGCCAGCAGCTTAGGCCCAGGGTCGGACTATGGCTACACCTTC. Translating gives CASSLGPGSDYGYTF.

This clone appeared a single time. The chain carries TRBV14 and TRBJ2-7, with 9 bases matching TRBD1. This CDR3 has 20 residues. The J segment lost 2 bases and the V segment lost 1 base, leaving 18 bases of the junction unmatched. The germline CDR1 and CDR2 sequences are SGHDN and FVKESK. The CDR3 sequence is CASSQAPTGTGLWIPYEQYF. CDR3 coding DNA: TGTGCCAGCAGCCAAGCACCAACCGGGACAGGGTTGTGGATACCCTACGAGCAGTACTTC. The full variable domain, completed using reference TRBV14 and TRBJ2-7, is EAGVTQFPSHSVIEKGQTVTLRCDPISGHDNLYWYRRVMGKEIKFLLHFVKESKQDESGMPNNRFLAERTGGTYSTLKVQPAELEDSGVYFCASSQAPTGTGLWIPYEQYFGPGTRLTVT.

V gene TRBV19 combines with J gene TRBJ1-5, with TRBD1 as a possible D gene (6 bases). The length of the CDR3 is 15 residues. Trimming stripped 7 bases from V and 0 bases from J, with 13 bases between. CDR1 is LNHDA and CDR2 is SQIVND in the germline V gene (reference sequence). The CDR3 here is CASIRTAHSNQPQHF. In DNA, the CDR3 is TGTGCCAGTATTCGGACAGCCCATAGCAATCAGCCCCAGCATTTT.

This clone appeared a single time. The rearrangement links TRBV29-1 to TRBJ1-1, with D uncertain. Per the germline V gene, CDR1 is SQVTM and CDR2 is ANQGSEA. This CDR3 is 13 amino acids long. Trimming shortened V by 5 bases and J by 4 bases, and 14 bases separated the two germline ends. The CDR3 sequence is CSVSPQAATEAFF. In nucleotides, the CDR3 is TGCAGCGTTTCCCCCCAGGCAGCCACTGAAGCTTTCTTT.

The V and J genes are TRBV10-1 and TRBJ2-7; D unclear. The CDR3 runs to 13 residues. Germline loops: CDR1 WNHNN, CDR2 SYGVQD (reference sequence). With 3 bases removed from V and 0 bases from J, the gap between germline ends came to 6 bases. The CDR3 DNA reads as TGCGCCAGCAGTGATACCAGCTCCTACGAGCAGTACTTC. Residues: CASSDTSSYEQYF.

The V call is TRBV19, the J call TRBJ2-3, with D possibly matching TRBD2 (6 bases). CDR3 size: 16 residues. V lost 7 bases and J lost 6, with 23 bases in between. The germline V gene encodes CDR1 LNHDA and CDR2 SQIVND (reference sequence). The DNA of the CDR3 is TGTGCCAGTAATGAGTGGGGCGGGACCGCCATGGATACGCAGTATTTT. It is translated as CASNEWGGTAMDTQYF.

CDR3: CATGSSRSNQPQHF. In DNA form, the CDR3 reads TGTGCCACGGGGTCCTCAAGGAGCAATCAGCCCCAGCATTTT. J is TRBJ1-5 and V is TRBV2; no reliable D call. The germline V and J ends were trimmed by 10 bases and 1 base, with 14 bases remaining between them. Germline CDR1 is SNHLY and CDR2 is FYNNEI. CDR3 length: 14 residues.

The sample holds one count of this clone. This chain connects TRBV5-1 to TRBJ2-7; TRBD1 matches 7 bases. Germline V lookup: CDR1 SGHRS, CDR2 YFSETQ. CDR3 length: 17 amino acids. Trimming took 0 bases from V and 0 from J; bases not matched to a gene: 9. CDR3 sequence reads: CASSLDRQGQGSYEQYF. In DNA, the CDR3 is TGCGCCAGCAGCTTGGACCGACAGGGCCAGGGCTCCTACGAGCAGTACTTC.

The chain joins TRBV18 to TRBJ2-3, with 13 bases lining up with TRBD2. V was pared by 8 bases and J by 2 bases, with 7 bases of the junction left unmatched. Per the germline V gene, CDR1 is KGHSH and CDR2 is LQKENI. The CDR3 has 16 amino acids. The CDR3 nucleotides are TGTGCCAGCACAAGACTAGCGGGAGGTAACACAGATACGCAGTATTTT. It yields the protein CASTRLAGGNTDTQYF.

J is TRBJ2-1 and V is TRBV29-1; D unclear. The CDR3 totals 13 residues. V shed 6 bases and J shed 2 bases, with 11 bases lying between them. Germline-derived CDR1 and CDR2 are SQVTM and ANQGSEA. Written as DNA, the CDR3 is TGCAGCGTCCACTCGGTGACCTACAATGAGCAGTTCTTC. This gives the protein CSVHSVTYNEQFF.